Listed here are 9 T cell receptor beta chains from one sample, sequenced in a study of blood T cell repertoires in COVID-19. The table came from immunoSEQ multiplex PCR; TCRdb's copy has only in-frame clones and leaves some out. Here the sample spans a few hundred thousand clones, 65% to 90% being singletons. Source material: peripheral blood. These receptors all stem from a man between 50 and 59 years old with acute or convalescent COVID-19.

This chain links TRBV9 with TRBJ1-1; maybe TRBD1 (5 bases). Germline loops: CDR1 SGDLS, CDR2 YYNGEE. V lost 0 bases and J 7 bases, leaving 25 bases between the germline ends. CDR3 length: 18 amino acids. CDR3 sequence (DNA): TGTGCCAGCAGCGTAGGTGTTCAGGGAAGGTTAGAAGTCGATGAAGCTTTCTTT. It is translated as CASSVGVQGRLEVDEAFF.

The chain uses TRBV2 and TRBJ2-3; TRBD2 agrees at 8 bases. Unmatched junction bases numbered 6, after V lost 7 bases and J lost 3 bases. Germline V CDR1 and CDR2: SNHLY, FYNNEI. The CDR3 length is 14 residues. The CDR3 DNA reads as TGTGCCAGCACCAGGGGACTAGTAACAGATACGCAGTATTTT. Protein sequence: CASTRGLVTDTQYF. Full variable domain (missing parts from reference TRBV2 and TRBJ2-3): EPEVTQTPSHQVTQMGQEVILRCVPISNHLYFYWYRQILGQKVEFLVSFYNNEISEKSEIFDDQFSVERPDGSNFTLKIRSTKLEDSAMYFCASTRGLVTDTQYFGPGTRLTVL.

The chain joins TRBV27 to TRBJ1-6; the D is unclear. Trimming pared 3 bases from V and 2 bases from J, leaving 5 bases between. The CDR3 extends over 14 amino acids. In germline, CDR1 is MNHEY, CDR2 SMNVEV (reference sequence). This chain's CDR3 is CASSFQAYNSPLHF. The CDR3 nucleotides read TGTGCCAGCAGTTTTCAGGCCTATAATTCACCCCTCCACTTT.

In this sample, this clone turned up once. This rearrangement joins TRBV10-2 to TRBJ1-4; TRBD1 matches at 8 bases. CDR3 length: 16 amino acids. Germline CDR1 WSHSY, CDR2 SAAADI. With V trimmed by 5 bases and J by 0 bases, 5 bases remained unmatched. The CDR3 nucleotides are TGCGCCAGCAGTTTCCAGGGGGCTGCAACTAATGAAAAACTGTTTTTT. Translation: CASSFQGAATNEKLFF.

The J gene is TRBJ1-2, the V gene TRBV19; TRBD1 is a possible D gene (5 bases). Trimming removed 5 bases at V and 6 bases at J, with 19 bases between. Germline lookup yields CDR1 LNHDA and CDR2 SQIVND (reference sequence). CDR3 length: 15 residues. This chain's CDR3 is CASSPTGTEVDGYTF. CDR3 in DNA: TGTGCCAGTAGTCCCACGGGGACTGAGGTAGATGGCTACACCTTC.

The chain uses TRBV27 and TRBJ1-2; 12 nucleotides line up with TRBD1. CDR1 and CDR2 (germline): MNHEY, SMNVEV (reference sequence). J lost 3 bases, V lost 6 bases, and 2 bases had no gene match. The CDR3 has 14 amino acids. The DNA of the CDR3 is TGTGCCAGCAGGGGGACAGGGGGCGACTATGGCTACACCTTC. Amino acids: CASRGTGGDYGYTF.

The chain joins TRBV30 to TRBJ1-5; TRBD1 matches 10 bases. V shed 3 bases, J shed 6 bases, and the junction held 5 bases outside the gene matches. The CDR3 covers 14 residues. CDR1 is GTSNPN and CDR2 is SVGIG in the germline V gene (reference sequence). CDR3 sequence: CAWRGQGITQPQHF. CDR3 DNA sequence: TGTGCCTGGAGGGGACAGGGGATTACTCAGCCCCAGCATTTT.

Comments on this clone: In the same sample, other DNA sequences code for this CDR3. The rearrangement joins TRBV5-1 to TRBJ1-2; D gene unclear. The CDR3 spans 12 residues. Germline-derived CDR1 and CDR2 are SGHRS and YFSETQ. V lost 0 bases, J lost 8 bases, and 8 bases lay in between. DNA of the CDR3: TGCGCCAGCAGCTTGGCGGGAGGGGGCTACACCTTC. It codes for CASSLAGGGYTF.

This chain links TRBV3-1 (or the pseudogene TRBV3-2) with TRBJ1-5, with D maybe TRBD1 (6 bases). This CDR3 has 15 amino acids. CDR1 and CDR2 from the germline V gene are LGHDT and YNNKEL (reference sequence). The ends were cut back, 0 bases at V and 7 bases at J, with 13 bases in the middle. In DNA, the CDR3 is TGTGCCAGCAGCCAAGATGCGGGGGCGGGCCAGCCCCAGCATTTT. This sequence encodes CASSQDAGAGQPQHF.